One and the same sample provided the 20 T cell receptor beta chains below, sequenced in a study of T cell responses to AZD1222 COVID-19 vaccine. The method was immunoSEQ multiplex PCR; TCRdb's version includes in-frame clones alone and lacks a portion of them. This sample yields about 150,000 clones, of which roughly nine tenths are seen a single time; 3.8% belongs to the top ten. The specimen was peripheral blood, collected 28 days after the second AZD1222 dose. These receptors came from an adult who received the AZD1222 COVID-19 vaccine.

The rearrangement joins TRBV27 to TRBJ2-1; tentative D call: TRBD1 (5 bases). Deletions cut 5 bases from V and 7 bases from J, with 21 bases between. The germline gives CDR1 MNHEY, CDR2 SMNVEV (reference sequence). This CDR3 is 16 amino acids long. The CDR3 protein is CASSGHRANSGNEQFF. Written as DNA, the CDR3 is TGTGCCAGCAGTGGCCACCGGGCCAACTCAGGGAATGAGCAGTTCTTC.

This clone was picked up one time. The chain carries TRBV7-2 and TRBJ1-3; unclear D gene. Germline loops: CDR1 SGHTA, CDR2 FQGNSA. Trimming left V 1 base short and J 0 bases short, with 7 bases between. CDR3 length: 15 amino acids. The CDR3 DNA is TGTGCCAGCAGCTTAGTTCCCGGCTCTGGAAACACCATATATTTT. It encodes CASSLVPGSGNTIYF.

The gene calls are TRBV7-9 and TRBJ1-2; 8 nucleotides align to TRBD1. Per germline, CDR1 SEHNR and CDR2 FQNEAQ (reference sequence). CDR3 size: 14 residues. V was pared by 6 bases and J by 3 bases, with 6 bases of the junction left unmatched. The CDR3 here is CASRSGGAYYGYTF. CDR3 bases: TGTGCCAGCAGGTCAGGGGGCGCGTACTATGGCTACACCTTC.

This clone was observed a single time. This chain links TRBV9 with TRBJ2-1, with TRBD2 matching 7 bases. The ends lost 1 base at V and 10 bases at J; junction bases unmatched: 8. This CDR3 contains 14 residues. The germline V gene has CDR1 SGDLS and CDR2 YYNGEE. The CDR3 is CASSVRHNGGEQFF. In nucleotides, the CDR3 is TGTGCCAGCAGCGTACGCCACAACGGGGGGGAGCAGTTCTTC.

By share of the sample, this clone is medium-sized (0.01 to 0.1%). The genes are TRBV3-1 (or the pseudogene TRBV3-2) and TRBJ1-6; 7 bases line up with TRBD1. With 6 bases clipped from V and 10 bases from J, the junction kept 9 bases outside the gene matches. Germline CDR1 reads LGHDT; CDR2 reads YNNKEL (reference sequence). The CDR3 has 14 residues. The CDR3 here is CASRPGTESSPLHF. In DNA form, the CDR3 reads TGTGCCAGCAGGCCCGGGACAGAGTCCTCACCCCTCCACTTT.

This clone was recorded a few times. This chain uses TRBV5-1 with TRBJ2-7; D is unclear. CDR1 and CDR2 from the germline V gene are SGHRS and YFSETQ. The V gene lost 0 bases and the J gene lost 6 bases, with 4 bases spanning the gap. The CDR3 extends over 11 amino acids. CDR3 amino acids: CASSLGPEQYF. CDR3 sequence (DNA): TGCGCCAGCAGCTTGGGTCCCGAGCAGTACTTC.

The chain combines TRBV7-2 with TRBJ1-3; D not resolved. Germline V gene sequence: CDR1 SGHTA, CDR2 FQGNSA. V shed 1 base and J shed 4 bases, with 11 bases lying between them. The CDR3 contains 15 residues. Here the CDR3 DNA reads TGTGCCAGCAGCTTAGGCAGCTCGAGCGGAAACACCATATATTTT. Protein sequence: CASSLGSSSGNTIYF.

A remark on this clone: One junction end does not reproduce the germline sequence, and a read error may be involved. The genes are TRBV2 and TRBJ2-1; possible D gene TRBD2, 7 bases. The germline V gene encodes CDR1 SNHLY and CDR2 FYNNEI. There are 15 residues in the CDR3. This CDR3 is CASREGRGSYNEQFF. DNA of the CDR3: TGTGCCAGCAGAGAAGGGAGGGGGTCCTACAATGAGCAGTTCTTC.

The table lists this clone with a count of one. An end of the junction differs from the germline gene, which may be a read error. V is TRBV7-7 and J is TRBJ2-5, with 9 bases identical to TRBD2. The CDR3 covers 19 residues. In germline, CDR1 is SSHAT, CDR2 FNYEAQ (reference sequence). The CDR3: CASSLKAPLAGSYQETQYF. The DNA of the CDR3 is TGTGCTAGCAGCTTAAAGGCCCCGCTAGCGGGATCGTACCAAGAGACCCAGTACTTC. Full variable domain (remainder filled in from reference TRBV7-7 and TRBJ2-5): GAGVSQSPRYKVTKRGQDVTLRCDPISSHATLYWYQQALGQGPEFLTYFNYEAQPDKSGLPSDRFSAERPEGSISTLTIQRTEQRDSAMYRCASSLKAPLAGSYQETQYFGPGTRLLVL.

The table lists this clone with a few counts. This chain links TRBV4-2 with TRBJ2-1; D is possibly TRBD2 (7 bases). CDR1 is LGHNA, CDR2 YNFKEQ, per germline. V gave up 0 bases and J gave up 6 bases, with 15 bases separating them. CDR3 size: 16 residues. The CDR3 is CASSQEWDTGGNEQFF. Here the CDR3 DNA reads TGTGCCAGCAGCCAAGAATGGGACACGGGGGGCAATGAGCAGTTCTTC.

The chain carries TRBV10-3 and TRBJ2-7; 10 bases match TRBD1. CDR1 and CDR2 (germline): ENHRY, SYGVKD. The V segment lost 2 bases and the J segment 2 bases; nucleotides outside the gene matches: 0. The CDR3 covers 14 residues. This CDR3 reads CAISEGTGAYEQYF. The CDR3 coding sequence is TGTGCCATCAGTGAGGGGACAGGGGCCTACGAGCAGTACTTC.

The rearrangement joins TRBV27 to TRBJ1-6, with D unclear. The CDR3 covers 15 residues. Trimming took off 2 bases at V and 2 bases at J, with 7 bases between the two ends. Germline V gene data show CDR1 as MNHEY and CDR2 as SMNVEV (reference sequence). The chain's CDR3 is CASSLDLPYNSPLHF. The CDR3 DNA is TGTGCCAGCAGTTTAGACCTACCCTATAATTCACCCCTCCACTTT.

The DNA of the CDR3 is TGTGCCAGCAGCCAAGTACAGGTGGGCGAGCAGTACTTC. Encoded protein: CASSQVQVGEQYF. This chain uses TRBV14 with TRBJ2-7, with TRBD1 as a possible D gene (5 bases). V shed 1 base and J shed 6 bases, with 10 bases lying between them. Germline V gene lookup returns CDR1 SGHDN and CDR2 FVKESK. This CDR3 contains 13 residues.

V is TRBV19 and J is TRBJ2-3; 7 bases align to TRBD2. V was pared by 0 bases and J by 3 bases, with 0 bases of the junction left unmatched. From germline, CDR1 is LNHDA and CDR2 SQIVND (reference sequence). The CDR3 is 14 residues long. The CDR3 region is CASSIDGRTDTQYF. In nucleotides, the CDR3 is TGTGCCAGTAGTATAGACGGGAGGACAGATACGCAGTATTTT.

The V call is TRBV3-1 (or the pseudogene TRBV3-2), the J call TRBJ1-5, with TRBD1 matching 10 bases. The CDR3 is 15 amino acids. Germline trimming cut 4 bases from V and 2 bases from J; bases unmatched to any gene: 2. Per germline, CDR1 LGHDT and CDR2 YNNKEL (reference sequence). CDR3 loop: CASSPDRGGNQPQHF. CDR3 sequence (DNA): TGTGCCAGCAGCCCGGACAGGGGGGGCAATCAGCCCCAGCATTTT.

The sample holds a few counts of this clone. The chain uses TRBV6-4 and TRBJ2-2, with D perhaps given as TRBD1 or TRBD2 (5 bases each). Looked up from germline, CDR1 is MRHNA and CDR2 is SNTAGT. The V and J ends lost 0 bases and 7 bases respectively, with 12 bases between them. There are 15 residues in the CDR3. The CDR3 protein is CASSDSWGGGGELFF. The CDR3 bases are TGTGCCAGCAGTGACTCCTGGGGCGGAGGCGGGGAGCTGTTTTTT.

DNA of the CDR3: TGTGCCAGCAGACCCCAAGCAGGGGGAAGGCATGGCTACACCTTC. Residues: CASRPQAGGRHGYTF. The rearrangement joins TRBV7-9 to TRBJ1-2; 7 bases map to TRBD1. CDR3 length equals 15 residues. Germline-derived CDR1 and CDR2 are SEHNR and FQNEAQ (reference sequence). The junction had 13 bases not matched to a gene; V was cut back by 6 bases and J by 6 bases.

This rearrangement joins TRBV5-6 to TRBJ1-1; a weak D match, TRBD1 (5 bases). Germline lookup yields CDR1 SGHDT and CDR2 YYEEEE. V dropped 1 base and J dropped 3 bases, with 7 bases sitting between them. CDR3 length: 13 amino acids. The CDR3 nucleotides read TGTGCCAGCAGCTTGAGGGGTGACACTGAAGCTTTCTTT. Amino acid sequence: CASSLRGDTEAFF.

This chain links TRBV14 with TRBJ1-5, with D possibly TRBD1 on 5 matching bases. The ends were cut back, 5 bases at V and 2 bases at J, with 10 bases in the middle. The germline V gene encodes CDR1 SGHDN and CDR2 FVKESK. This CDR3 contains 14 residues. In nucleotides, the CDR3 is TGTGCCAGCAGCATAGGGGATGGCAATCAGCCCCAGCATTTT. Translation gives CASSIGDGNQPQHF.

The V call is TRBV3-1 (or the pseudogene TRBV3-2), the J call TRBJ2-1, with TRBD2 matching over 13 bases. Per the germline V gene, CDR1 is LGHDT and CDR2 is YNNKEL (reference sequence). Trimming at V came to 4 bases and at J to 7 bases, leaving 4 bases not matched to a gene. The CDR3 covers 15 residues. The CDR3 nucleotides read TGTGCCAGCAGCCGACTAGCGGGGGGCAGGAATGAGCAGTTCTTC. This gives the protein CASSRLAGGRNEQFF.